This T cell receptor beta chain was sequenced for a study of response to subunit inactivated influenza vaccine. Study-level results: Few additional T cells are recruited per seasonal influenza vaccination, authors suggested.

TCRdb itself ran the RT-PCR reads through MiXCR, one entry per CDR3 protein. Of hundreds of thousands of distinct CDR3 sequences in the sample, 12% to 15% were seen once. A remark on this clonotype: Antigen: not known.

This sequence was found in a man aged 50 to 60 who received an inactivated influenza vaccine. Sequences were derived from PBMCs from blood, sampled 14 days before vaccination.

As DNA, the CDR3 is TGTGCCAGCAGACCACAGGACTCTGGGGCCAACGTCCTGACTTTC. It codes for CASRPQDSGANVLTF. The chain is built from TRBV6-1 and TRBJ2-6, with D possibly matching TRBD1 (5 bases). The CDR3 length is 15 residues. Germline CDR1 MNHNS, CDR2 SASEGT. With 6 bases removed from V and 0 bases from J, the gap between germline ends came to 9 bases.